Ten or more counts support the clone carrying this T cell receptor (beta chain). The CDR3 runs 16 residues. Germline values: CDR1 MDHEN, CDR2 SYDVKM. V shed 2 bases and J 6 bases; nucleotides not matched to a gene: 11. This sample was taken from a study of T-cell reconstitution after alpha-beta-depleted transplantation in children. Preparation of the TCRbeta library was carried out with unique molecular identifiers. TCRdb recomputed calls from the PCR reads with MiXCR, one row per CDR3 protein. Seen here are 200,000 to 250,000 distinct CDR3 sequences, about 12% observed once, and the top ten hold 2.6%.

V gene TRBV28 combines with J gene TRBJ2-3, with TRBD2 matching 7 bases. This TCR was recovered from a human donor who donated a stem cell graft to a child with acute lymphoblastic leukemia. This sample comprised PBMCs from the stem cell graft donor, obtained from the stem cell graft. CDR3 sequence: CASSLQTSIRMDTQYF. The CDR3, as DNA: TGTGCCAGCAGTTTACAGACTAGCATAAGAATGGATACGCAGTATTTT.